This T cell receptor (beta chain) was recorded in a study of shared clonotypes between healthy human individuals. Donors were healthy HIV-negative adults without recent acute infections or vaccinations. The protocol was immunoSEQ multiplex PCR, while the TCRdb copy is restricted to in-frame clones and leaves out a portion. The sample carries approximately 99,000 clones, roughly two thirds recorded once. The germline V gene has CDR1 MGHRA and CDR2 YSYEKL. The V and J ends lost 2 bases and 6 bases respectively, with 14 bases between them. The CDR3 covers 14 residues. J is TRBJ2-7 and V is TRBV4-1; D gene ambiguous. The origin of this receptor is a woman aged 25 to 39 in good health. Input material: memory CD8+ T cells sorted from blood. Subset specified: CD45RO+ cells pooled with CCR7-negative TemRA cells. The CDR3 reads CASSQPFSGGEQYF. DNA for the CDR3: TGCGCCAGCAGCCAACCCTTCTCCGGTGGCGAGCAGTACTTC.